The 12 T cell receptor beta chains listed next were all sequenced from one sample in a study of response to subunit inactivated influenza vaccine. Each CDR3 protein is one row after TCRdb ran MiXCR on the RT-PCR reads. The sample lists hundreds of thousands of distinct CDR3 sequences; roughly 23% were seen once. Specimen: CD4+ T cells sorted from PBMCs, collected 5 days after vaccination. These receptors were obtained from a middle-aged man who received an inactivated influenza vaccine.

This clonotype has a handful of counts. This chain's CDR3 is CSAPGVAGERAFYNEQFF. In DNA form, the CDR3 reads TGCAGTGCTCCAGGGGTAGCGGGGGAACGAGCCTTTTACAATGAGCAGTTCTTC. V usage is TRBV20-1 and J usage is TRBJ2-1, with TRBD2 identical over 9 bases. Per the germline V gene, CDR1 is DFQATT and CDR2 is SNEGSKA (reference sequence). The CDR3 length is 18 residues. The J segment lost 4 bases and the V segment lost 5 bases, leaving 18 bases of the junction unmatched.

The chain has TRBV5-6 and TRBJ2-7; D unclear. Between the trimmed V and J ends, which lost 3 bases and 2 bases, there was a span of 15 bases. The germline gives CDR1 SGHDT, CDR2 YYEEEE. This CDR3 region has 15 residues. DNA for the CDR3: TGTGCCAGCAGCTCCGTGTGGGTTAGGACCTACGAGCAGTACTTC. It codes for CASSSVWVRTYEQYF.

CDR3 nucleotide sequence: TGTGCCAGCAGTTACGGGTCTAGCACAGATACGCAGTATTTT. Translation gives CASSYGSSTDTQYF. The genes are TRBV6-5 and TRBJ2-3; the D is unclear. CDR1 MNHEY and CDR2 SVGAGI come from the germline V gene. The CDR3 covers 14 residues. V lost 2 bases and J 0 bases, leaving 6 bases between the germline ends.

This clonotype was seen only a few times. This chain links TRBV30 with TRBJ1-1; tentative D call: TRBD1 (6 bases). The CDR3 spans 14 residues. Deletions cut 3 bases from V and 1 base from J, with 12 bases between. Germline lookup yields CDR1 GTSNPN and CDR2 SVGIG (reference sequence). Here the CDR3 DNA reads TGTGCCTGGAGACAACAGGGTTCGAACACTGAAGCTTTCTTT. Protein sequence: CAWRQQGSNTEAFF. Full variable domain (rest looked up from reference TRBV30 and TRBJ1-1): SQTIHQWPATLVQPVGSPLSLECTVEGTSNPNLYWYRQAAGRGLQLLFYSVGIGQISSEVPQNLSASRPQDRQFILSSKKLLLSDSGFYLCAWRQQGSNTEAFFGQGTRLTVV.

V and J are TRBV28 and TRBJ2-7, with D perhaps assigned TRBD1 or TRBD2 (6 bases each). The V gene lost 6 bases and the J gene lost 6 bases, with 18 bases spanning the gap. The length of the CDR3 is 14 residues. Germline V gene data show CDR1 as MDHEN and CDR2 as SYDVKM. CDR3 nucleotides: TGTGCCAGCAGCCCCCTAGCCGGGGGCGGCGAGCAGTACTTC. It is translated as CASSPLAGGGEQYF.

This clonotype occurred many times. The V and J genes are TRBV4-3 and TRBJ1-2; no clear D. Germline lookup yields CDR1 LGHNA and CDR2 YSLEER. The CDR3 consists of 15 residues. Trimming removed 3 bases from V and 4 bases from J, with 15 bases in between. The CDR3 nucleotides are TGCGCCAGCAGCCAGGCGGGCAAGAGGAGCTATGGCTACACCTTC. Protein product: CASSQAGKRSYGYTF.

This clonotype has only a few counts. The V and J genes are TRBV20-1 and TRBJ2-4; 7 bases are a match to TRBD1. Unmatched junction bases numbered 8, after V lost 0 bases and J lost 3 bases. Germline lookup yields CDR1 DFQATT and CDR2 SNEGSKA (reference sequence). The CDR3 loop spans 16 amino acids. CDR3 loop: CSARDFRRDSKNIQYF. The CDR3 DNA is TGCAGTGCTAGAGATTTTCGCCGGGACAGCAAAAACATTCAGTACTTC.

CDR3 DNA: TGTGCCAGCAGTGGACAGGTTGTAGGCAATCAGCCCCAGCATTTT. Translating it yields CASSGQVVGNQPQHF. The chain recombines TRBV5-8 with TRBJ1-5, with 7 bases aligning to TRBD1. This CDR3 region has 15 residues. V shed 5 bases and J 2 bases; nucleotides not matched to a gene: 7. The germline gives CDR1 SGHTS, CDR2 YDEGEE.

This clonotype was recorded only once. The CDR3 coding sequence is TGTGCCAGCACCGACACCCTAGCCAAAAACATTCAGTACTTC. It is translated as CASTDTLAKNIQYF. The chain uses TRBV21-1 and TRBJ2-4. TRBV21-1 is a recognized pseudogene. CDR3 length equals 14 residues.

The V gene is TRBV11-2, the J gene TRBJ1-3; D gene uncertain. Germline assignment: CDR1 SGHAT and CDR2 FQNNGV. The CDR3 has 12 residues. V gave up 5 bases and J gave up 4 bases, with 6 bases separating them. In DNA, the CDR3 is TGTGCCAGCAGCCCCCTCGGAAACACCATATATTTT. Its translation: CASSPLGNTIYF.

This chain links TRBV10-1 with TRBJ2-7; maybe TRBD2 (5 bases). This CDR3 contains 14 residues. Trimming removed 0 bases from V and 3 bases from J, with 9 bases in between. Germline CDR1 WNHNN, CDR2 SYGVQD (reference sequence). The CDR3 DNA reads as TGCGCCAGCAGTGAGTCTAGGGAGAACTACGAGCAGTACTTC. Its protein product is CASSESRENYEQYF.

The rearrangement links TRBV5-1 to TRBJ2-7, with D hard to call. Germline V gene data show CDR1 as SGHRS and CDR2 as YFSETQ. The CDR3 runs 13 residues. Trimming stripped 1 base from V and 3 bases from J, with 8 bases between. CDR3: CASSLLNNYEQYF. DNA of the CDR3: TGCGCCAGCAGCTTGCTTAACAACTACGAGCAGTACTTC.